Listed below are T cell receptor beta chains from one sample, sequenced in a study of blood T cell repertoires in COVID-19. Data came from immunoSEQ multiplex PCR; TCRdb stores just in-frame clones and leaves some out. This table holds roughly 250,000 clones, more than 75% found once. Sequencing was performed on peripheral blood. The receptors shown here come from a man in his forties who had recovered from COVID-19. Both conserved end residues are part of each CDR3. A D gene is named only where the DNA matches it firmly.

TRBV18	NA	TRBJ2-1	CASSSSNEQFF
TRBV5-1	TRBD2	TRBJ2-1	CASSATSGYNEQFF
TRBV23-1	NA	TRBJ2-3	CASSRPPDSCTDTQYF
TRBV29-1	TRBD1	TRBJ1-2	CSVEGRGRNYGYTF
TRBV6-5	TRBD1	TRBJ1-2	CASTRGQHSYGYTF
TRBV10-3	TRBD1	TRBJ2-5	CAISRDRGRQETQYF
TRBV5-1	NA	TRBJ2-3	CASSLAGYDTQYF
TRBV5-6	TRBD1	TRBJ2-5	CASSTPGQGSRQETQYF
TRBV7-8	NA	TRBJ1-6	CASTFGNSPLHF
TRBV9	TRBD2	TRBJ2-5	CASSVGSGGPFKGDQYF
TRBV5-1	NA	TRBJ2-7	CASSLVSAGAHEQYF
TRBV27	NA	TRBJ2-1	CASSFGLSSNEQFF
TRBV6-6	TRBD2	TRBJ2-5	CASSFGLAGEETQYF
TRBV5-1	NA	TRBJ2-3	CASSLEAGTDTQYF
TRBV9	TRBD1	TRBJ1-1	CASSARTGTPEAFF
TRBV6-5	NA	TRBJ2-7	CASRDRGSYEQYF
TRBV9	NA	TRBJ1-5	CASSAQQDNSNQPQHF
TRBV4-2	NA	TRBJ2-7	CASSLGSETGYEQYF
TRBV28	TRBD2	TRBJ2-2	CASHWVRLAGLNTGELFF
TRBV5-6	TRBD1	TRBJ1-1	CASSLKQGAIWNTEAFF
TRBV28	NA	TRBJ1-4	CASRTGVREKLFF
TRBV7-8	TRBD1	TRBJ2-2	CASSLRSPGQGITGELFF
TRBV18	NA	TRBJ1-3	CASSPVSAAAGNTIYF
TRBV19	NA	TRBJ1-1	CASSIRQRHTEAFF
TRBV9	TRBD1	TRBJ1-1	CASSPQGGRNTEAFF
TRBV19	TRBD2	TRBJ2-3	CAISGRAGDTQYF